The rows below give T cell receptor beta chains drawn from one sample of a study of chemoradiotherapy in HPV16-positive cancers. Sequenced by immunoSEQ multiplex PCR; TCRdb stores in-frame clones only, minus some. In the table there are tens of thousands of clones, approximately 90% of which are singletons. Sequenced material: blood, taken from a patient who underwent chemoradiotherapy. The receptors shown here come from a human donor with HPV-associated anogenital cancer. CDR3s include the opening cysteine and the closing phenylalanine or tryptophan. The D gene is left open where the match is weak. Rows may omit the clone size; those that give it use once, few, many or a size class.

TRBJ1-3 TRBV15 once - CATSTRRYSGNTIYF TGTGCCACCAGCACCCGACGGTACTCTGGAAACACCATATATTTT
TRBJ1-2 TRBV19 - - CASSIATAGGSGYTF TGTGCCAGTAGTATAGCAACCGCTGGGGGAAGCGGCTACACCTTC
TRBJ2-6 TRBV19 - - CATSGRSGGANVLTF TGTGCCACCTCCGGACGGTCGGGTGGGGCCAACGTCCTGACTTTC
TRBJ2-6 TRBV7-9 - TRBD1 CASSFSDRGLRGANVLTF TGTGCCAGCAGCTTCTCGGACAGGGGGCTAAGAGGGGCCAACGTCCTGACTTTC
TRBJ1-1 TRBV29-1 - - CSVEDGIMNTEAFF TGCAGCGTTGAAGATGGGATTATGAACACTGAAGCTTTCTTT
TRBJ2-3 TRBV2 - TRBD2 CASSVASGRTDTQYF TGTGCCAGCAGTGTCGCTAGCGGACGCACAGATACGCAGTATTTT
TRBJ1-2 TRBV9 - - CASSGPLKEVGYGYTF TGTGCCAGCAGCGGTCCCCTCAAAGAGGTTGGCTATGGCTACACCTTC
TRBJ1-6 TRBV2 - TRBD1 CASKSGQGPSPLHF TGTGCCAGCAAATCTGGACAGGGACCGTCACCCCTCCACTTT
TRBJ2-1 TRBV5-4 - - CASSLASSHYPSNEQFF TGTGCCAGCAGCTTGGCGTCCAGCCATTACCCCTCCAATGAGCAGTTCTTC
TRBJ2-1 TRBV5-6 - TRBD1 CASSPLDRDSYNEQFF TGTGCCAGCAGCCCCCTAGACAGGGACTCCTACAATGAGCAGTTCTTC
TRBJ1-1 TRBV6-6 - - CASSYSAGGTEAFF TGTGCCAGCAGTTACTCTGCGGGTGGGACTGAAGCTTTCTTT
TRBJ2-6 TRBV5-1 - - CASSLAWGSLPGANVLTF TGCGCCAGCAGCTTGGCCTGGGGTAGCCTTCCTGGGGCCAACGTCCTGACTTTC
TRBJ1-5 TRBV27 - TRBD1 CASRGTGSNQPQHF TGTGCCAGCAGGGGGACAGGGAGCAATCAGCCCCAGCATTTT
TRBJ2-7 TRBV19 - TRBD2 CASSPRISGGAGYEQYF TGTGCCAGTAGTCCCCGTATTAGCGGGGGGGCGGGCTACGAGCAGTACTTC
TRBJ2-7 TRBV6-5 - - CASSYRTGSDEQYF TGTGCCAGCAGTTACCGGACGGGGTCGGACGAGCAGTACTTC
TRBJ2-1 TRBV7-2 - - CASSLGQGPWEQFF TGTGCCAGCAGCTTAGGGCAGGGGCCTTGGGAGCAGTTCTTC
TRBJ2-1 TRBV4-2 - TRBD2 CASSQGENSGGSYNEQFF TGTGCCAGCAGCCAAGGGGAAAATAGCGGGGGCTCCTACAATGAGCAGTTCTTC
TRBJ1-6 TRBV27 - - CASSPATTTNSPLHF TGTGCCAGCAGTCCCGCCACCACTACGAATTCACCCCTCCACTTT
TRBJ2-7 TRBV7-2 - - CASSLGQGFIYEQYF TGTGCCAGCAGCTTAGGGCAGGGGTTCATCTACGAGCAGTACTTC
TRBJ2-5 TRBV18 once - CASSSAGYGARQETQYF TGTGCCAGCTCATCGGCCGGCTATGGCGCTAGACAAGAGACCCAGTACTTC
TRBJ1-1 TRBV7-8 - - CASSLARSGAEAFF TGTGCCAGCAGCTTAGCGCGTTCGGGGGCTGAAGCTTTCTTT
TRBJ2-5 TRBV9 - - CASAVGGYQETQYF TGTGCCAGCGCGGTCGGGGGCTACCAAGAGACCCAGTACTTC
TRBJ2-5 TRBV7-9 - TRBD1 CASSLRQGGETQYF TGTGCCAGCAGCTTAAGACAGGGGGGTGAGACCCAGTACTTC
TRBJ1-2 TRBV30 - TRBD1 CAWSAPHRGANYGYTF TGTGCCTGGAGTGCCCCTCACAGGGGAGCTAACTATGGCTACACCTTC
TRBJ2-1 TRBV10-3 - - CAISDPRGATINEQFF TGTGCCATCAGTGACCCCAGGGGGGCTACCATCAATGAGCAGTTCTTC
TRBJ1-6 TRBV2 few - CASSTAQGSNSPLHF TGTGCCAGCAGTACCGCCCAGGGCTCCAATTCACCCCTCCACTTT
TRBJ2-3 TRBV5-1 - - CASSSGFSPDTQYF TGCGCCAGCAGCTCCGGGTTCTCCCCAGATACGCAGTATTTT
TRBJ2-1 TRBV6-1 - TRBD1 CASSVPRGGMRDNEQFF TGTGCCAGCAGTGTCCCACGAGGGGGCATGAGGGACAATGAGCAGTTCTTC
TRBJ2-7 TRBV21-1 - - CASSKEDALKGTGVHEQYF TGTGCCAGCAGCAAAGAAGACGCTTTGAAGGGGACAGGGGTACACGAGCAGTACTTC
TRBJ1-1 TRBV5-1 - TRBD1 CASSAGQSNTEAFF TGCGCCAGCAGCGCGGGACAGAGTAACACTGAAGCTTTCTTT
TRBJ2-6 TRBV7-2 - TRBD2 CASSLGLAGGAGANVLTF TGTGCCAGCAGCCTAGGACTAGCGGGAGGCGCTGGGGCCAACGTCCTGACTTTC
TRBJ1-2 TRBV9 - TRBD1 CASSVGQAFVYGYTF TGTGCCAGCAGCGTTGGACAGGCTTTTGTCTATGGCTACACCTTC
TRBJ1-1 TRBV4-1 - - CASSLALAREETQAFF TGCGCCAGCAGCCTAGCCTTAGCTCGGGAGGAAACCCAGGCTTTCTTT
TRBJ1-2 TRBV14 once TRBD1 CASSEGGTAYGYTF TGTGCCAGCAGCGAAGGGGGGACAGCCTATGGCTACACCTTC
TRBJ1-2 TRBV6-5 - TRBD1 CASSYKGGSDYGYTF TGTGCCAGCAGTTACAAAGGGGGCTCCGACTATGGCTACACCTTC
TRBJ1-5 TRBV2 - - CASSARISNQPQHF TGTGCCAGCAGTGCCAGGATTAGCAATCAGCCCCAGCATTTT
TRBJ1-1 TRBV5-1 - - CASSLRTAETEAFF TGCGCCAGCAGCTTGAGGACAGCCGAAACTGAAGCTTTCTTT
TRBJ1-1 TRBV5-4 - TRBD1 CASSLRGGEAFF TGTGCCAGCAGCTTGCGAGGGGGCGAAGCTTTCTTT
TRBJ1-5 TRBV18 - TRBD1 CASSPLSRGPDQPQHF TGTGCCAGCTCACCCCTTTCCAGGGGGCCTGATCAGCCCCAGCATTTT
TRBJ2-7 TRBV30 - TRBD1 CAWSFRGQGNEQYF TGTGCCTGGAGTTTCCGGGGACAGGGTAACGAGCAGTACTTC
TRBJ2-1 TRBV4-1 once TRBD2 CASSQAVSSGGADEQFF TGCGCCAGCAGCCAAGCTGTCTCTAGCGGGGGGGCCGATGAGCAGTTCTTC
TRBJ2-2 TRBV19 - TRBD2 CASSTKTSGGASAGELFF TGTGCCAGTAGTACCAAGACTAGCGGGGGGGCTAGCGCCGGGGAGCTGTTTTTT
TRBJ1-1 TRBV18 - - CASSLREGTEAFF TGTGCCAGCTCACTAAGGGAGGGCACTGAAGCTTTCTTT
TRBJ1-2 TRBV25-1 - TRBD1 CASTGTGHLFNYGYTF TGTGCCAGCACCGGGACAGGTCATCTTTTTAACTATGGCTACACCTTC
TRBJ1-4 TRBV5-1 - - CASSFGGTNEKLFF TGCGCCAGCAGCTTTGGGGGAACTAATGAAAAACTGTTTTTT
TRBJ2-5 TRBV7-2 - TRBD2 CASSPGLAGAKGGETQYF TGTGCCAGCAGCCCAGGACTAGCGGGAGCTAAAGGAGGTGAGACCCAGTACTTC
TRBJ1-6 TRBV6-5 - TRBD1 CASSYDRDGSPLHF TGTGCCAGCAGTTACGACAGGGATGGGTCACCCCTCCACTTT
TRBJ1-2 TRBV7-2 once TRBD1 CASSFKGQGRTANYGYTF TGTGCCAGCAGCTTCAAGGGACAGGGGAGGACAGCTAACTATGGCTACACCTTC
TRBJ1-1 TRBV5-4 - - CASSLEGIAGEAFF TGTGCCAGCAGCTTGGAAGGGATTGCTGGTGAAGCTTTCTTT
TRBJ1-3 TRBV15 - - CATSSDLGPGNTIYF TGTGCCACCAGCAGCGACCTCGGGCCTGGAAACACCATATATTTT
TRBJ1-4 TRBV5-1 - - CASSPHKDGDEKLFF TGCGCCAGCAGCCCGCATAAGGACGGAGATGAAAAACTGTTTTTT
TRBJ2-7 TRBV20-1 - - CSAYRPYEQYF TGCAGTGCCTACAGGCCCTACGAGCAGTACTTC
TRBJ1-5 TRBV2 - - CASIRQPRGNPQHF TGTGCCAGCATAAGACAGCCGAGGGGAAATCCCCAGCATTTT
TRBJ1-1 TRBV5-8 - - CASSYLTEAFF TGTGCCAGCAGTTATCTCACTGAAGCTTTCTTT
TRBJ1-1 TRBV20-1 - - CSASIQDRAFF TGCAGTGCTTCGATTCAGGATAGGGCTTTCTTT
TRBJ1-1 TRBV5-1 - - CASSLEGMTEAFF TGCGCCAGCAGCTTGGAGGGAATGACTGAAGCTTTCTTT
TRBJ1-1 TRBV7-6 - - CASSPREATEAFF TGTGCCAGCAGCCCAAGGGAGGCCACTGAAGCTTTCTTT
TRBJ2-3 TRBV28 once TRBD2 CASSLNTQGLVTDTQYF TGTGCCAGCAGCCTAAACACTCAGGGACTAGTGACAGATACGCAGTATTTT
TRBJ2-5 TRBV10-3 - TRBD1 CASQVDREETQYF TGTGCCTCCCAAGTGGACAGGGAAGAGACCCAGTACTTC